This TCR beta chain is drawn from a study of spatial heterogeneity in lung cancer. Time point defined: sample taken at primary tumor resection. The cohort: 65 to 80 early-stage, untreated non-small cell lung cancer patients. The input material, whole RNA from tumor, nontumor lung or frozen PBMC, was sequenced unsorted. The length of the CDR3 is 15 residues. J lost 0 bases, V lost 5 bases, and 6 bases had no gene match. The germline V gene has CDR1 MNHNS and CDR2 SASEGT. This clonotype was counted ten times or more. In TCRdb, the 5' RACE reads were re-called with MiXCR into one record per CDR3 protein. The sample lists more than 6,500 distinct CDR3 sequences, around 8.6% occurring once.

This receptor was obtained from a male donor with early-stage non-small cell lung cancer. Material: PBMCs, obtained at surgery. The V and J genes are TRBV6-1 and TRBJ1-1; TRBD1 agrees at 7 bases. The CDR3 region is CASSQPTGVNTEAFF. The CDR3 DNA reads TGTGCCAGCAGTCAACCCACAGGGGTGAACACTGAAGCTTTCTTT.